Listed here are 24 T cell receptor beta chains from one sample, sequenced in a study of blood T cell repertoires in COVID-19. Measured with immunoSEQ multiplex PCR; TCRdb has only the in-frame clones, and not every one. The table has over 80,000 clones, approximately 91% seen once. The specimen was peripheral blood. The receptors derive from a human donor with active COVID-19. The donor label of this sample is uncertain.

This chain joins TRBV11-3 and TRBJ2-1; 10 bases are a match to TRBD2. This CDR3 region has 13 residues. Looked up from germline, CDR1 is SGHNT and CDR2 is YENEEA. The junction had 2 bases not matched to a gene; V was cut back by 3 bases and J by 9 bases. Here the CDR3 DNA reads TGTGCCAGCAGCTTTAGGACTAGCGGTGAGCAGTTCTTC. The encoded protein is CASSFRTSGEQFF.

This clone came up once. The chain employs TRBV27 and TRBJ1-5; possibly TRBD1 for D (5 bases). Trimming removed 1 base at V and 6 bases at J, with 10 bases between. Germline V gene sequence: CDR1 MNHEY, CDR2 SMNVEV (reference sequence). The CDR3 sequence is 14 residues long. The CDR3 sequence: CASSLYPGGQPQHF. The CDR3 DNA follows: TGTGCCAGCAGTTTATACCCGGGGGGTCAGCCCCAGCATTTT.

The chain recombines TRBV7-9 with TRBJ2-2; 10 bases are a match to TRBD1. CDR1 SEHNR and CDR2 FQNEAQ come from the germline V gene (reference sequence). The CDR3 is 17 residues long. Losses at the gene ends were 3 bases for V and 5 bases for J; bases not matched to a gene: 9. CDR3 nucleotide sequence: TGTGCCAGCAGCTTCTCCCCGGGACAGGGGAATACCGGGGAGCTGTTTTTT. It yields the protein CASSFSPGQGNTGELFF. The whole variable domain, filled in from reference TRBV7-9 and TRBJ2-2, reads DTGVSQNPRHKITKRGQNVTFRCDPISEHNRLYWYRQTLGQGPEFLTYFQNEAQLEKSRLLSDRFSAERPKGSFSTLEIQRTEQGDSAMYLCASSFSPGQGNTGELFFGEGSRLTVL.

The J gene is TRBJ2-5, the V gene TRBV5-4; D not resolved. CDR3 length: 15 residues. CDR1 and CDR2 (germline): SGHNT, YYREEE (reference sequence). V was shortened by 0 bases and J by 0 bases, with 9 bases between the two germline ends. The CDR3 coding sequence is TGTGCCAGCAGCTTGGTTTCTGTAAACCAAGAGACCCAGTACTTC. Encoded protein: CASSLVSVNQETQYF.

V gene TRBV9 combines with J gene TRBJ2-2; 7 nucleotides match TRBD1. This CDR3 has 16 residues. V dropped 3 bases and J dropped 0; count of bases not matched to a gene: 5. Germline V lookup: CDR1 SGDLS, CDR2 YYNGEE. The CDR3 bases are TGTGCCAGCAGCGCAGGGGGTACCGCGAACACCGGGGAGCTGTTTTTT. Its protein is CASSAGGTANTGELFF.

V usage is TRBV7-3 and J usage is TRBJ2-2; 14 nucleotides match TRBD2. Germline V lookup: CDR1 SGHTA, CDR2 FQGTGA. The junction had 4 bases not matched to a gene; V was cut back by 4 bases and J by 0 bases. The CDR3 is 18 amino acids. CDR3 bases: TGTGCCAGCAGCTCCGGGACTAGCGGGGGCTCGAACACCGGGGAGCTGTTTTTT. Encoded protein: CASSSGTSGGSNTGELFF.

The genes are TRBV5-1 and TRBJ2-7, with 8 bases that match TRBD1. Germline lookup yields CDR1 SGHRS and CDR2 YFSETQ. V lost 3 bases and J lost 5; bases outside the gene matches: 16. There are 17 residues in the CDR3. The CDR3 protein is CASSSPGGQGATHEQYF. The CDR3 bases are TGCGCCAGCAGCTCTCCAGGAGGGCAGGGGGCAACCCACGAGCAGTACTTC.

This clone was detected only once. The rearrangement joins TRBV7-9 to TRBJ2-2, with D perhaps matching TRBD2 (6 bases). The CDR3 sequence is 15 residues long. V lost 5 bases, J lost 2 bases, and 12 bases lay in between. Germline V gene sequence: CDR1 SEHNR, CDR2 FQNEAQ (reference sequence). CDR3 bases: TGTGCCAGCAGCATTAGCGGTAGAAACACCGGGGAGCTGTTTTTT. The encoded protein is CASSISGRNTGELFF. The full variable domain, completed using reference TRBV7-9 and TRBJ2-2, is DTGVSQNPRHKITKRGQNVTFRCDPISEHNRLYWYRQTLGQGPEFLTYFQNEAQLEKSRLLSDRFSAERPKGSFSTLEIQRTEQGDSAMYLCASSISGRNTGELFFGEGSRLTVL.

The chain uses TRBV5-1 and TRBJ2-1, with 8 bases aligning to TRBD1. Germline V lookup: CDR1 SGHRS, CDR2 YFSETQ. The CDR3 is 15 residues long. With 3 bases clipped from V and 1 base from J, the junction kept 3 bases outside the gene matches. DNA for the CDR3: TGCGCCAGCAGCTCGGACAGGGTGTCCTACAATGAGCAGTTCTTC. Residues: CASSSDRVSYNEQFF.

CDR3 in amino acids: CASSQDKTISNQPQHF. The DNA for the CDR3 is TGCGCCAGCAGCCAAGATAAAACAATTAGCAATCAGCCCCAGCATTTT. The gene calls are TRBV4-1 and TRBJ1-5; D ambiguous. V was cut by 0 bases and J by 0 bases, with 9 bases left in between. This CDR3 is built from 16 residues. Per the germline V gene, CDR1 is MGHRA and CDR2 is YSYEKL.

The chain links TRBV7-9 to TRBJ2-7; D possibly corresponds to TRBD1 (6 bases). Germline values: CDR1 SEHNR, CDR2 FQNEAQ (reference sequence). The germline V and J ends were trimmed by 5 bases and 0 bases, with 14 bases remaining between them. The CDR3 is made up of 15 amino acids. The CDR3 nucleotides read TGTGCCAGCAGCCCCAAGTCAGGGGCCTCCTACGAGCAGTACTTC. It specifies CASSPKSGASYEQYF.

The chain combines TRBV7-3 with TRBJ2-5, with D possibly being TRBD2 (6 bases). CDR1 is SGHTA, CDR2 FQGTGA, per germline. The CDR3 is 13 amino acids. V shed 5 bases and J shed 3 bases, with 10 bases lying between them. CDR3 sequence: CASSATSEETQYF. For the CDR3, the DNA is TGTGCCAGCAGCGCGACTAGTGAAGAGACCCAGTACTTC.

The V and J genes are TRBV4-3 and TRBJ2-4; D perhaps matches TRBD2 (5 bases). Looked up from germline, CDR1 is LGHNA and CDR2 is YSLEER. V lost 5 bases and J lost 1, with 18 bases in between. The CDR3 has 17 amino acids. The CDR3 DNA follows: TGCGCCAGCAGCGTCGTGCGGGTCGAATCGGCCAAAAACATTCAGTACTTC. It translates to CASSVVRVESAKNIQYF.

This clone was seen a few times. This chain connects TRBV5-4 to TRBJ1-4; D ambiguous. Trimming removed 0 bases at V and 8 bases at J, with 5 bases between. The germline CDR1 and CDR2 sequences are SGHNT and YYREEE (reference sequence). This CDR3 comprises 12 residues. The CDR3 DNA sequence: TGTGCCAGCAGCTTGGATCAGGAAAAACTGTTTTTT. Amino acid sequence: CASSLDQEKLFF.

The rearrangement links TRBV7-8 to TRBJ2-1; TRBD1 agrees at 7 bases. The CDR3 consists of 15 residues. The junction had 5 bases not matched to a gene; V was cut back by 2 bases and J by 4 bases. Germline CDR1 SGHVS, CDR2 FQNEAQ. This CDR3 is CASSLRTGSYNEQFF. CDR3 bases: TGTGCCAGCAGCTTAAGGACAGGATCTTACAATGAGCAGTTCTTC. The full variable domain, rest sourced from reference TRBV7-8 and TRBJ2-1, is GAGVSQSPRYKVAKRGQDVALRCDPISGHVSLFWYQQALGQGPEFLTYFQNEAQLDKSGLPSDRFFAERPEGSVSTLKIQRTQQEDSAVYLCASSLRTGSYNEQFFGPGTRLTVL.

The chain employs TRBV12-3 or TRBV12-4 and TRBJ2-1; unclear D gene. V lost 6 bases and J lost 10, with 16 bases in between. CDR3 length: 13 amino acids. The CDR3 reads CASSQGPLGEQFF. DNA of the CDR3: TGTGCCAGCAGCCAAGGTCCCCTAGGAGAGCAGTTCTTC.

The chain couples TRBV7-9 to TRBJ2-7, with a tentative D call TRBD1 (5 bases). Germline V CDR1 and CDR2: SEHNR, FQNEAQ (reference sequence). CDR3 size: 15 residues. Deletions cut 6 bases from V and 6 bases from J, with 21 bases between. CDR3 DNA: TGTGCCAGCAGAGAAACGGACACACCTAAAGGCGAGCAGTACTTC. It yields the protein CASRETDTPKGEQYF.

About this clone: In the same sample, other DNA sequences code for this CDR3. The V and J genes are TRBV10-3 and TRBJ1-5; the match to TRBD1 covers 8 bases. V lost 6 bases to trimming and J lost 0 bases; unmatched junction nucleotides: 4. Germline assignment: CDR1 ENHRY and CDR2 SYGVKD. This CDR3 has 15 amino acids. The CDR3 DNA reads as TGTGCCATCAGCCCGGGACAGGATAGCAATCAGCCCCAGCATTTT. Protein sequence: CAISPGQDSNQPQHF.

The rearrangement uses TRBV4-2 and TRBJ2-3, with 16 positions matching TRBD2. The germline CDR1 and CDR2 sequences are LGHNA and YNFKEQ. The CDR3 runs 18 residues. J was trimmed by 5 bases and V by 0 bases; bases with no gene match: 5. DNA for the CDR3: TGTGCCAGCAGCCAAGATGGGACTAGCGGGGGGGCCAAAGATACGCAGTATTTT. This codes for CASSQDGTSGGAKDTQYF.

This chain uses TRBV11-2 with TRBJ2-7; tentatively, D is TRBD2 (5 bases). Per germline, CDR1 SGHAT and CDR2 FQNNGV. The V gene lost 2 bases and the J gene lost 0 bases, with 14 bases spanning the gap. This CDR3 is 16 amino acids long. The CDR3 DNA sequence: TGTGCCAGCAGCTTATCGGGGTCCACGAGCTCCTACGAGCAGTACTTC. It is translated as CASSLSGSTSSYEQYF. Full variable domain (missing parts from reference TRBV11-2 and TRBJ2-7): EAGVAQSPRYKIIEKRQSVAFWCNPISGHATLYWYQQILGQGPKLLIQFQNNGVVDDSQLPKDRFSAERLKGVDSTLKIQPAKLEDSAVYLCASSLSGSTSSYEQYFGPGTRLTVT.

V is TRBV21-1 and J is TRBJ2-2; TRBD1 reflects the table's D call only, with no check against the DNA. TRBV21-1 is marked as a pseudogene. CDR3 length equals 17 residues. In nucleotides, the CDR3 is TGTGCCAGCAGCGACCGTCCGGGACAGCTAGACACCGGGGAGCTGTTTTTT. Its translation is CASSDRPGQLDTGELFF.

The rearrangement uses TRBV4-1 and TRBJ1-4; 11 bases line up with TRBD1. J was trimmed by 7 bases and V by 0 bases; bases with no gene match: 4. The germline CDR1 and CDR2 sequences are MGHRA and YSYEKL. The CDR3 loop spans 16 amino acids. The CDR3 nucleotides are TGCGCCAGCAGCCAAGATCGCGGGACAGGGGGTGAAAAACTGTTTTTT. Amino acid sequence: CASSQDRGTGGEKLFF.

This clone showed up just once. The chain links TRBV9 to TRBJ2-7; perhaps TRBD1 as D (8 bases). Germline assignment: CDR1 SGDLS and CDR2 YYNGEE. Trimming stripped 0 bases from V and 5 bases from J, with 12 bases between. CDR3 length: 14 amino acids. The CDR3 spells CASSVGTGRDEQYF. For the CDR3, the DNA is TGTGCCAGCAGCGTAGGGACAGGGAGGGACGAGCAGTACTTC.

This CDR3 reads CASSRLAGGVNEQFF. CDR3 DNA sequence: TGTGCCAGCAGTCGACTAGCGGGAGGGGTCAATGAGCAGTTCTTC. The rearrangement uses TRBV7-2 and TRBJ2-1; the match to TRBD2 covers 14 bases. The trim removed 6 bases at V and 6 bases at J, leaving 4 bases unmatched. Germline CDR1 is SGHTA and CDR2 is FQGNSA. The CDR3 loop spans 15 amino acids.